This T cell receptor (beta chain) came from a study of Graves' ophthalmopathy and Graves' hyperthyroidism. Researchers took RNA transcripts and amplified TCR beta CDR3 regions from them. First-round RT-PCR with HTBI primers preceded a second-round multiplex PCR. MiXCR was run by TCRdb on the multiplex PCR reads, yielding one entry per CDR3 protein. The sample has 650,000 to 900,000 distinct CDR3 sequences, 40% seen once. The PBMCs had their origin in around 10 ml of fresh peripheral blood. This clonotype was seen more than once but under ten times. V lost 6 bases, J lost 2 bases, and 16 bases lay in between. Germline CDR1 is MNHEY and CDR2 is SVGAGI. The length of the CDR3 is 15 residues.

This chain links TRBV6-5 with TRBJ1-1; D is possibly TRBD1 (6 bases). The sample consisted of peripheral blood. This receptor was identified in an adult man with Graves' ophthalmopathy. The CDR3 region is CASSFDQGTNTEAFF. As DNA, the CDR3 is TGTGCCAGCAGCTTCGATCAGGGGACCAACACTGAAGCTTTCTTT.